This T cell receptor (beta chain) was obtained from a study of T cell responses to AZD1222 COVID-19 vaccine (dated by TCRdb to 2020 to 2023). In terms of the full investigation: TCR sequencing was performed for 230 to 250 trial participants, of whom around 200 were given two doses of AZD1222 and about 25 were given two doses of MenACWY control vaccine. Trial participants were enrolled into age subgroups of 18-55, 56-69 and 70-plus years, which contained 148, 28 and 57 TCR-sequenced participants, respectively. General findings and caveats noted by the study authors: In the small 56-69-year group, the increase in depth fell short of significance, most likely because of low power. The whole spike protein was spanned by vaccine-associated CD4 TCRs, and dominant responses were seen in regions 160-218 and 743-854. Only five to seven AZD1222 recipients were SARS-CoV-2 seropositive at baseline, limiting conclusions about previously exposed vaccinees. Nearly half of unique spike-specific TCRs reportedly recognized epitopes outside regions mutated in the B.1.351 and B.1.1.7 variants. Spike-specific TCR breadth and depth rose significantly after two AZD1222 doses compared with day 0 and with MenACWY recipients. Because no day 14 peak-response samples were available, repertoires were characterized only after the peak T cell response. Most participants were white British and females outnumbered males, and the authors suggested that clonal diversity may have been underestimated.

The CDR3, cysteine through phenylalanine, is 19 amino acids long. Only the CDR3 DNA stays, 57 bases, in frame from base 1. V trim: 1 base; J trim: 2 bases; unmatched bases: 9. The germline V gene provides CDR1 SGHNT and CDR2 YENEEA. The CDR3 regions of human TCRbeta chains were subjected to immunosequencing. Regarding the original processing steps: TCRs in the repertoires were matched against a reference library of SARS-CoV-2-specific TCRs that had been generated with the MIRA antigen-specificity platform. Breadth meant the fraction of unique TCRs that were SARS-CoV-2-associated, whereas depth meant the fraction of total T cells that were SARS-CoV-2-associated. Using the MIRA data, each spike-specific TCR was assigned both to the spike region to which the TCR was reactive and to a CD4 or CD8 class. Log10-transformed breadth and depth values were compared by one-way ANOVA with Sidak's multiple comparisons tests. TCRdb re-hosts the immuneACCESS table, in-frame sequences only. Its copies lack some clones; in the studies checked, an unresolved V gene accounts for under half of them, and the cause for the rest is not known. V, J and clone size were drawn from that table, and D and trimming were deduced from the DNA. The sample table shows fewer than 150,000 clones, and roughly 90% are seen once. 6% to 9% of the sample rests with the top ten.

The time point label on this specimen signifies: about 28 days (+/-7) after the second vaccine dose. AZD1222 recipients given second doses at about 4 weeks or at about 12 weeks were pooled, since spike-specific TCR depth and breadth were not found to differ between the two schedules. The vaccinee samples were drawn from two UK trials, COV001 and COV002, one of which was a single-blind randomized controlled phase 2/3 trial testing AZD1222 (ChAdOx1 nCoV-19) in healthy adults. For TCRbeta chain sequencing, PBMC samples from trial participants were taken at day 0 and at day 28 after the second dose. Concerning this clone: Its antigen remains undetermined. Qualities for individual bases were not recorded, and no much larger clone is one base off.

This TCR came from an adult who received the AZD1222 COVID-19 vaccine. The chain links TRBV11-3 with TRBJ2-3; the central 13 bases match TRBD2. The sample was peripheral blood, taken 28 days after the second AZD1222 dose. The DNA reads as follows: TGTGCCAGCAGCTTAGGTGCCTATGGACTAGCGGGAGACACAGATACGCAGTATTTT. This codes for CASSLGAYGLAGDTDTQYF.